This TCR beta chain was retrieved from a study of blood T cell repertoires in COVID-19. On the study more broadly: PBMCs, B-cell-depleted T cells, or T cells provided the cDNA or gDNA that made up the material.

The data were produced by immunoSEQ multiplex PCR, yet TCRdb's version contains in-frame clones alone and is incomplete. The profile shows fewer than 250,000 clones, 75% to 90% of them singletons. This CDR3 has 17 amino acids. Trimming removed 0 bases from V and 4 bases from J; junction bases left unmatched: 10. CDR1 is SGHRS, CDR2 YFSETQ, per germline. The gene calls are TRBV5-1 and TRBJ1-2; TRBD1 matches 9 bases. The TCR comes from a man aged 40-49 years with acute or convalescent COVID-19. Sequenced: peripheral blood. In DNA form, the CDR3 reads TGCGCCAGCAGCTTGGACAGGGGGCTAGTGTATAGCTATGGCTACACCTTC. Amino acids: CASSLDRGLVYSYGYTF. Full variable domain (missing parts from reference TRBV5-1 and TRBJ1-2): KAGVTQTPRYLIKTRGQQVTLSCSPISGHRSVSWYQQTPGQGLQFLFEYFSETQRNKGNFPGRFSGRQFSNSRSEMNVSTLELGDSALYLCASSLDRGLVYSYGYTFGSGTRLTVV.